Listed here are 30 T cell receptor beta chains from one sample, sequenced in a study of T-cell reconstitution after alpha-beta-depleted transplantation in children. It was with unique molecular identifiers that the TCRbeta library was prepared. Each CDR3 protein gets one entry after TCRdb re-called the PCR reads with MiXCR. Of around 700,000 distinct CDR3 sequences detected, around 14% appear once; the ten largest clones hold around 0.79%. The starting material was PBMCs, obtained before TCRalphabeta/CD19-depleted stem cell transplant. The receptors here all came from a girl aged 2 to 9 with congenital amegakaryocytic thrombocytopenia, due to receive a stem cell transplant.

This clonotype has ten or more counts. The chain has TRBV29-1 and TRBJ2-7; maybe TRBD1 (6 bases). Germline V gives CDR1 SQVTM, CDR2 ANQGSEA. This CDR3 is built from 12 residues. V shed 4 bases and J shed 2 bases, with 9 bases lying between them. The CDR3 sequence is CSVAQGTYEQYF. The CDR3, as DNA: TGCAGCGTTGCACAGGGCACCTACGAGCAGTACTTC.

There are many counts of this clonotype. The chain joins TRBV13 to TRBJ2-5, with TRBD2 matching 10 bases. J lost 2 bases, V lost 7 bases, and 1 base had no gene match. Looked up from germline, CDR1 is PRHDT and CDR2 is FYEKMQ (reference sequence). There are 13 residues in the CDR3. CDR3: CASTLAGQETQYF. CDR3 in DNA: TGTGCCAGCACACTAGCGGGACAAGAGACCCAGTACTTC.

The sample holds many counts of this clonotype. V is TRBV20-1 and J is TRBJ2-7; no firm D call. From germline, CDR1 is DFQATT and CDR2 SNEGSKA (reference sequence). The CDR3 is 15 amino acids. V lost 0 bases and J lost 3, with 15 bases in between. The DNA for the CDR3 is TGCAGTGCTAGAGATTACGGAGATCCAGACTACGAGCAGTACTTC. Translated: CSARDYGDPDYEQYF.

As for this clonotype: A read error may be the cause here, since a much bigger clone is one base away. The CDR3 region has the DNA TGCAGTGCTAGAGATCGGCGGGGATTAGAGGAAAAACTGCTTTTT. This encodes CSARDRRGLEEKLLF. The V call is TRBV20-1, the J call TRBJ1-4, with D uncertain. CDR1 and CDR2 (germline): DFQATT, SNEGSKA (reference sequence). The CDR3 sequence is 15 residues long.

This clonotype was detected only a few times. The chain employs TRBV6-5 and TRBJ1-1; TRBD1 is a possible D gene (5 bases). There are 19 residues in the CDR3. The V gene lost 4 bases and the J gene lost 0 bases, with 24 bases spanning the gap. In germline, CDR1 is MNHEY, CDR2 SVGAGI. The CDR3 loop is CASSWQIGTVLGVNTEAFF. As DNA, the CDR3 is TGTGCCAGCAGTTGGCAAATCGGGACGGTACTGGGGGTGAACACTGAAGCTTTCTTT.

The sample holds many counts of this clonotype. As DNA, the CDR3 is TGTGCCAGCAGATGGGGCACCTCTAACTATGGCTACACCTTC. Translation: CASRWGTSNYGYTF. This chain links TRBV12-3 or TRBV12-4 with TRBJ1-2; weak D call: TRBD1 (5 bases). V lost 6 bases and J 0 bases, leaving 11 bases between the germline ends. This CDR3 has 14 amino acids.

This clonotype was seen more than once but under ten times. The chain uses TRBV7-9 and TRBJ2-2; 9 bases line up with TRBD1. Losses at the gene ends were 6 bases for V and 3 bases for J; bases not matched to a gene: 5. CDR1 SEHNR and CDR2 FQNEAQ come from the germline V gene (reference sequence). This CDR3 comprises 15 residues. The CDR3 DNA reads as TGTGCCAGCAGACCGGGACAGGGATACACCGGGGAGCTGTTTTTT. Encoded protein: CASRPGQGYTGELFF.

In its sample, this clonotype was seen a few times. This rearrangement joins TRBV18 to TRBJ1-2; D may be TRBD1 (5 bases). Germline lookup yields CDR1 KGHSH and CDR2 LQKENI. The CDR3 loop spans 15 amino acids. V was cut by 8 bases and J by 0 bases, with 16 bases left in between. The CDR3 loop is CASAPEGSSNYGYTF. In DNA form, the CDR3 reads TGTGCCAGCGCCCCAGAGGGGTCCTCTAACTATGGCTACACCTTC.

This clonotype was counted many times. V and J are TRBV20-1 and TRBJ2-5, with unresolved D. Germline CDR1 and CDR2: DFQATT and SNEGSKA (reference sequence). The length of the CDR3 is 15 residues. Trimming cost V 0 bases and J 2 bases, with 13 bases left between them. The CDR3 coding sequence is TGCAGTGCTAGAGATTTCGGAGCCGTTCAAGAGACCCAGTACTTC. Its translation: CSARDFGAVQETQYF.

This clonotype was recorded at least ten times. CDR3 in amino acids: CASSLMEETQYF. As DNA, the CDR3 is TGTGCCAGCAGCTTAATGGAAGAGACCCAGTACTTC. The rearrangement joins TRBV7-9 to TRBJ2-5; the D is unclear. Trimming removed 2 bases at V and 3 bases at J, with 4 bases between. Germline CDR1 and CDR2: SEHNR and FQNEAQ (reference sequence). CDR3 length equals 12 residues.

There are many counts of this clonotype. The V call is TRBV28, the J call TRBJ1-5, with D possibly TRBD1 on 6 matching bases. Germline V lookup: CDR1 MDHEN, CDR2 SYDVKM. The CDR3 is made up of 13 amino acids. V dropped 3 bases and J dropped 4 bases, with 7 bases sitting between them. The CDR3 loop is CASSLDRNQPQHF. CDR3 nucleotide sequence: TGTGCCAGCAGTTTGGACAGAAATCAGCCCCAGCATTTT.

This clonotype showed up just a few times. The J gene is TRBJ1-2, the V gene TRBV4-1, with D maybe TRBD1 (6 bases). The CDR3 contains 14 residues. The germline gives CDR1 MGHRA, CDR2 YSYEKL. V lost 0 bases, J lost 5 bases, and 10 bases lay in between. DNA of the CDR3: TGCGCCAGCAGCCAAGAGGGCAGGGGTTATGGCTACACCTTC. Amino acid sequence: CASSQEGRGYGYTF.

The chain combines TRBV20-1 with TRBJ2-1, with D possibly matching TRBD1 (6 bases). Trimming shortened V by 0 bases and J by 5 bases, and 11 bases separated the two germline ends. Germline-derived CDR1 and CDR2 are DFQATT and SNEGSKA (reference sequence). The CDR3 contains 14 residues. The CDR3: CSARDQGLHNEQFF. The CDR3 DNA follows: TGCAGTGCTAGAGACCAGGGGCTACACAATGAGCAGTTCTTC.

This clonotype was found many times. CDR3 sequence reads: CASSLLGTSGRKNEQFF. CDR3 bases: TGTGCCAGCAGTTTACTAGGGACTAGCGGGAGAAAGAATGAGCAGTTCTTC. This chain links TRBV28 with TRBJ2-1, with TRBD2 identical over 14 bases. Trimming cost V 2 bases and J 7 bases; bases outside gene matches: 7. Germline lookup yields CDR1 MDHEN and CDR2 SYDVKM. The CDR3 runs to 17 residues.

The V and J genes are TRBV6-5 and TRBJ1-2; D is uncertain. The CDR3 sequence is 16 residues long. The germline V gene encodes CDR1 MNHEY and CDR2 SVGAGI. V dropped 0 bases and J dropped 6 bases, with 17 bases sitting between them. CDR3 amino acids: CASSYSSPRRSHGYTF. The CDR3 bases are TGTGCCAGCAGTTACTCGAGCCCGCGCAGGTCCCATGGCTACACCTTC.

This clonotype has ten or more counts. The CDR3 region is CSARDFRNSFGEKLFF. For the CDR3, the DNA is TGCAGTGCTAGAGATTTCAGAAACTCTTTTGGGGAAAAACTGTTTTTT. The chain couples TRBV20-1 to TRBJ1-4; no firm D call. V was pared by 0 bases and J by 8 bases, with 19 bases between. The CDR3 spans 16 residues. CDR1 and CDR2 from the germline V gene are DFQATT and SNEGSKA (reference sequence).

The V gene is TRBV27, the J gene TRBJ2-5, with 8 bases that match TRBD2. J lost 5 bases, V lost 2 bases, and 7 bases had no gene match. Germline CDR1 is MNHEY and CDR2 is SMNVEV (reference sequence). The CDR3 runs 15 residues. The chain's CDR3 is CASSLGAGGPETQYF. The CDR3 bases are TGTGCCAGCAGTTTAGGGGCGGGAGGACCTGAGACCCAGTACTTC.

This clonotype has more than one count but fewer than ten. CDR3 sequence (DNA): TGTGCCAGCAGCTTAGAGTACAATCAGCCCCAGCATTTT. Its protein is CASSLEYNQPQHF. The chain carries TRBV7-2 and TRBJ1-5; D not certain. The germline V gene has CDR1 SGHTA and CDR2 FQGNSA. Trimming took 1 base from V and 3 from J, leaving 4 bases between them. The CDR3 is made up of 13 amino acids.

This clonotype appeared many times. V gene TRBV29-1 combines with J gene TRBJ2-1, with TRBD2 matching 9 bases. Per the germline V gene, CDR1 is SQVTM and CDR2 is ANQGSEA. This CDR3 contains 16 residues. The junction had 17 bases not matched to a gene; V was cut back by 7 bases and J by 7 bases. The CDR3: CSALSRIAGDANEQFF. The CDR3 nucleotides read TGCAGCGCCCTGTCCCGTATAGCGGGAGACGCGAATGAGCAGTTCTTC.

This clonotype was observed many times. The rearrangement links TRBV12-3 or TRBV12-4 to TRBJ1-2; possible D gene TRBD1, 5 bases. CDR3 length: 14 amino acids. Trimming left V 6 bases short and J 13 bases short, with 24 bases between. Written as DNA, the CDR3 is TGTGCCAGCAGGTCTAACGGGGGGATGGGATATAGCACCTTC. Its translation is CASRSNGGMGYSTF.

This clonotype occurred many times. This sequence joins TRBV20-1 and TRBJ2-3; D not resolved. Between the trimmed V and J ends, which lost 5 bases and 2 bases, there was a span of 14 bases. In germline, CDR1 is DFQATT, CDR2 SNEGSKA (reference sequence). The CDR3 consists of 14 residues. CDR3 in DNA: TGCAGTGCTGGTCCTACTCACTCCACAGATACGCAGTATTTT. It translates to CSAGPTHSTDTQYF.

The gene calls are TRBV20-1 and TRBJ2-2, with 7 bases identical to TRBD2. The CDR3 sequence is 15 residues long. From germline, CDR1 is DFQATT and CDR2 SNEGSKA (reference sequence). Trimming cost V 2 bases and J 7 bases; bases outside gene matches: 10. The CDR3 region is CSARPPGGWSGELFF. The CDR3 DNA reads TGCAGTGCTAGACCACCGGGGGGTTGGAGCGGGGAGCTGTTTTTT.

This clonotype was recorded a few times. The chain carries TRBV29-1 and TRBJ2-4, with TRBD2 matching over 7 bases. The trim removed 6 bases at V and 5 bases at J, leaving 10 bases unmatched. The CDR3 extends over 14 amino acids. Germline CDR1 reads SQVTM; CDR2 reads ANQGSEA. This CDR3 reads CSVRPGGLQNIQYF. CDR3 bases: TGCAGCGTCCGACCGGGGGGACTCCAAAACATTCAGTACTTC.

The V and J genes are TRBV28 and TRBJ2-1; D gene unclear. CDR1 MDHEN and CDR2 SYDVKM come from the germline V gene. Trimming removed 7 bases from V and 2 bases from J, with 12 bases in between. CDR3 length: 14 amino acids. The CDR3 spells CASTTTLAYNEQFF. CDR3 DNA: TGTGCCAGCACCACCACGCTAGCCTACAATGAGCAGTTCTTC.

V is TRBV20-1 and J is TRBJ2-7; 10 positions match TRBD2. The junction had 17 bases not matched to a gene; V was cut back by 5 bases and J by 1 base. This CDR3 region has 18 residues. Germline CDR1 DFQATT, CDR2 SNEGSKA (reference sequence). CDR3 nucleotides: TGCAGTGCTTCTCCCAGCGGGAGGGCCGGGTGGTTTTCCTACGAGCAGTACTTC. The encoded protein is CSASPSGRAGWFSYEQYF.

This clonotype was observed many times. CDR3 sequence reads: CSVDSSGRARDEQFF. For the CDR3, the DNA is TGCAGCGTTGATAGTAGCGGGAGGGCCAGGGATGAGCAGTTCTTC. The chain uses TRBV29-1 and TRBJ2-1; 11 bases are a match to TRBD2. After removal of 3 bases from V and 8 bases from J, the junction contained 9 bases not matched to a gene. Germline V CDR1 and CDR2: SQVTM, ANQGSEA. This CDR3 has 15 residues.

This clonotype was picked up many times. The chain combines TRBV12-3 or TRBV12-4 with TRBJ2-1, with 7 bases fitting TRBD1. The CDR3 has 14 residues. V gave up 4 bases and J gave up 5 bases; unmatched junction bases: 5. The CDR3 reads CASSYWDRDNEQFF. In DNA, the CDR3 is TGTGCCAGCAGTTACTGGGACAGAGACAATGAGCAGTTCTTC.

This clonotype was seen repeatedly, ten times or more. The gene calls are TRBV28 and TRBJ1-1; D remains unclear. The CDR3 totals 14 residues. The germline gives CDR1 MDHEN, CDR2 SYDVKM. The V gene lost 5 bases and the J gene lost 1 base, with 11 bases spanning the gap. CDR3 sequence: CASSGVNWNTEAFF. The CDR3 DNA sequence: TGTGCCAGCAGTGGTGTCAATTGGAACACTGAAGCTTTCTTT.

J is TRBJ2-7 and V is TRBV29-1; D remains ambiguous. V was shortened by 3 bases and J by 3 bases, with 15 bases between the two germline ends. Germline CDR1 and CDR2: SQVTM and ANQGSEA. This CDR3 contains 14 residues. CDR3 sequence: CSVEVGTPYYEQYF. CDR3 DNA: TGCAGCGTTGAGGTAGGAACACCCTACTACGAGCAGTACTTC.

In this sample, this clonotype turned up a few times. J is TRBJ2-7 and V is TRBV27; the match to TRBD2 covers 7 bases. Trimming removed 1 base from V and 4 bases from J; junction bases left unmatched: 7. The CDR3 extends over 15 amino acids. Germline V lookup: CDR1 MNHEY, CDR2 SMNVEV (reference sequence). CDR3 residues: CASSLFLAEGYEQYF. For the CDR3, the DNA is TGTGCCAGCAGTTTATTTCTAGCGGAGGGATACGAGCAGTACTTC.